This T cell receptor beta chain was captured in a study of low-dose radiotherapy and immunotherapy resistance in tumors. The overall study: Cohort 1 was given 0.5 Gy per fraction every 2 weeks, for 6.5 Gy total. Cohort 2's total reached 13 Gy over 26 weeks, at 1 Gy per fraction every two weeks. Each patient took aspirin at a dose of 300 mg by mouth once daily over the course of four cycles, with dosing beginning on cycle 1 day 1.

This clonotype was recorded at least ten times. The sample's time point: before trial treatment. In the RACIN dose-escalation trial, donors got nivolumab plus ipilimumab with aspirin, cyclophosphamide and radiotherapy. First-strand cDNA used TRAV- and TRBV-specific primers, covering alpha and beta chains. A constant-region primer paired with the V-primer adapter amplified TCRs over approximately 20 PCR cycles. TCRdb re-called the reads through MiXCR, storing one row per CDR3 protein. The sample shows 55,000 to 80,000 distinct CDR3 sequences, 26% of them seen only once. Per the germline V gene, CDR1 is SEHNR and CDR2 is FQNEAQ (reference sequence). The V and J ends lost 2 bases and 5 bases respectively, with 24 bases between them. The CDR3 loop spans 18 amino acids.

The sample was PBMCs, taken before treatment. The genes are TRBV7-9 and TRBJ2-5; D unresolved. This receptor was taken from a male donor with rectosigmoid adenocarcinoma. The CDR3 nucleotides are TGTGCCAGCAGCTTACTGGCAGCCATGCTCAATATCGGGGAGACCCAGTACTTC. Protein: CASSLLAAMLNIGETQYF.